This record covers a single T cell receptor (beta chain). The data were taken from a study of radiation and T cells in renal cell carcinoma. Method: immunoSEQ multiplex PCR; TCRdb's copy keeps in-frame clones and lacks some. The repertoire holds about 77,000 clones, with 75% to 90% as singletons. The CDR3 runs 18 residues. V lost 1 base to trimming and J lost 2 bases, with 20 bases between them. Per germline, CDR1 SGHTA and CDR2 FQGNSA. The time point denotes: blood 4 weeks post-SBRT, at nephrectomy. Treatment reported: 15 Gy SBRT to primary tumor, nephrectomy 4 weeks later. The specimen comprised blood, sampled from a patient whose treatment included radiotherapy and nephrectomy. This clonotype originated in a woman aged 55-69 years with renal cell carcinoma. J is TRBJ1-2 and V is TRBV7-2; D gene ambiguous. Here the CDR3 DNA reads TGTGCCAGCAGCTTAGGATTGATTGTGAGAGGCCTCAACTATGGCTACACCTTC. Translated, it gives CASSLGLIVRGLNYGYTF.